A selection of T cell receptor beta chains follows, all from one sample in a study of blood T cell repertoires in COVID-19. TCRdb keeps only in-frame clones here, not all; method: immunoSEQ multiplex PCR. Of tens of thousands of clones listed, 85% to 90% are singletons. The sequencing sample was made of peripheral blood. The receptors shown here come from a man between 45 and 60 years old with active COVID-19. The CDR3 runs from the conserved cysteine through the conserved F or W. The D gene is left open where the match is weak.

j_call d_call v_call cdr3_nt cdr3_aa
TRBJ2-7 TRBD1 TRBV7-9 TGTGCCAGCAGCAGCGGACAGGAACCCTACGAGCAGTACTTC CASSSGQEPYEQYF
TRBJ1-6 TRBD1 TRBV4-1 TGCGCCAGCAGCCGTGCGGAAATCTCTCAGGGGGATAATTCACCCCTCCACTTT CASSRAEISQGDNSPLHF
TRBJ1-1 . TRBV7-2 TGTGCCAGCAGCTTGGGCAGGGGCAATGAAGCTTTCTTT CASSLGRGNEAFF
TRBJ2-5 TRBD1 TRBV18 TGTGCCAGCTCAACAACTTACAACAGGGGACCCGAGACCCAGTACTTC CASSTTYNRGPETQYF
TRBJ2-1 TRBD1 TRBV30 TGTGCCCGAACAGGGGTTGCGTACAATGAGCAGTTCTTC CARTGVAYNEQFF
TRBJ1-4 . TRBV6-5 TGTGCCAGCAGTTACTCGGGAGGGGAAGGGGAAAAACTGTTTTTT CASSYSGGEGEKLFF
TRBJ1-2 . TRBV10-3 TGTGCCGCATGGGGAGTTACAGGGTTCTTTTATGGCTACACCTTC CAAWGVTGFFYGYTF
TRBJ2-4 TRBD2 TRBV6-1 TGTGCCAGCAGTGAACTAGCGGGGGGGCCGAACATTCAGTACTTC CASSELAGGPNIQYF
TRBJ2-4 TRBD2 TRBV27 TGTGCCAGCAGTTCCGAGACTAGCGGGAGGGCCTACAAAAACATTCAGTACTTC CASSSETSGRAYKNIQYF
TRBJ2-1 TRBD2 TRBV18 TGTGCCAGCTCGCCGGGACTAGCGGTTACTTACAATGAGCAGTTCTTC CASSPGLAVTYNEQFF